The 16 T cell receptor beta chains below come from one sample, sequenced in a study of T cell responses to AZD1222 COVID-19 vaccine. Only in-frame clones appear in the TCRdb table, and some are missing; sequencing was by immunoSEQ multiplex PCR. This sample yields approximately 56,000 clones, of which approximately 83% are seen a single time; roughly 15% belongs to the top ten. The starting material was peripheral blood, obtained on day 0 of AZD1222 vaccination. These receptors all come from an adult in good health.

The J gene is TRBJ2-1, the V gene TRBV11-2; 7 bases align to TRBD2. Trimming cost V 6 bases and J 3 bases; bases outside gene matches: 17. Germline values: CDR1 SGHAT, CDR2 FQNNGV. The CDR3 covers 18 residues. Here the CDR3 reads CASRRAYLGLKNYNEQFF. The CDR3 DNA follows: TGTGCCAGCAGGAGAGCTTATTTGGGACTAAAAAACTACAATGAGCAGTTCTTC. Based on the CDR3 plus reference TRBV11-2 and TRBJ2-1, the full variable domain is EAGVAQSPRYKIIEKRQSVAFWCNPISGHATLYWYQQILGQGPKLLIQFQNNGVVDDSQLPKDRFSAERLKGVDSTLKIQPAKLEDSAVYLCASRRAYLGLKNYNEQFFGPGTRLTVL.

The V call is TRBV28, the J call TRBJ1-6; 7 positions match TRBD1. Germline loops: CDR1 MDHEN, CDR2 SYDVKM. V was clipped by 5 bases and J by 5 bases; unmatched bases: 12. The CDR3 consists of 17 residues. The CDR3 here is CASSLGTDFLNNSPLHF. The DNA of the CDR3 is TGTGCCAGCAGTCTAGGGACAGACTTTCTGAATAATTCACCCCTCCACTTT. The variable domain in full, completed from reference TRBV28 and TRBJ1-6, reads DVKVTQSSRYLVKRTGEKVFLECVQDMDHENMFWYRQDPGLGLRLIYFSYDVKMKEKGDIPEGYSVSREKKERFSLILESASTNQTSMYLCASSLGTDFLNNSPLHFGNGTRLTVT.

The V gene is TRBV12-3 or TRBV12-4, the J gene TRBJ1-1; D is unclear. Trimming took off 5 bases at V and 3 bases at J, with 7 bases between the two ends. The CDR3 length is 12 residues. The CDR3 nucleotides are TGTGCCAGCAGTGCCCGGGACACTGAAGCTTTCTTT. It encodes CASSARDTEAFF.

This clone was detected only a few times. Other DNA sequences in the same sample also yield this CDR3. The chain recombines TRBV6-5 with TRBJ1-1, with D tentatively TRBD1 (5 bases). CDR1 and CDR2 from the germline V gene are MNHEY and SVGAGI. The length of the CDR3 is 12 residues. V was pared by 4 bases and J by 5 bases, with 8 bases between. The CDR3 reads CASSFGGTEAFF. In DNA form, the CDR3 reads TGTGCCAGCAGTTTTGGGGGAACTGAAGCTTTCTTT.

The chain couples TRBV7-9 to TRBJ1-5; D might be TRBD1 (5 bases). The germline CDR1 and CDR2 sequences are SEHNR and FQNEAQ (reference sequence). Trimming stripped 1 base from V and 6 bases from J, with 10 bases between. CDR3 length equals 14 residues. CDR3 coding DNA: TGTGCCAGCAGCTTAGGTGGGGCAGGTCAGCCCCAGCATTTT. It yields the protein CASSLGGAGQPQHF.

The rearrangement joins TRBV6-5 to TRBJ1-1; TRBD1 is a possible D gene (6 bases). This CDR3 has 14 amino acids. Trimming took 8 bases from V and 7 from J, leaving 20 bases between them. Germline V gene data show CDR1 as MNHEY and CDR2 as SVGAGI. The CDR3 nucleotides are TGTGCCAGCCTGGGCGATGGGGGCCCAAATGAAGCTTTCTTT. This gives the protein CASLGDGGPNEAFF.

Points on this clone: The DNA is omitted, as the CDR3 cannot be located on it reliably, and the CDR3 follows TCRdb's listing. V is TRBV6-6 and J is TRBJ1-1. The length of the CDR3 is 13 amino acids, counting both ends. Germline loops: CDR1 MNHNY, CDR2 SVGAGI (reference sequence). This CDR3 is CASSYVAGGSLPF.

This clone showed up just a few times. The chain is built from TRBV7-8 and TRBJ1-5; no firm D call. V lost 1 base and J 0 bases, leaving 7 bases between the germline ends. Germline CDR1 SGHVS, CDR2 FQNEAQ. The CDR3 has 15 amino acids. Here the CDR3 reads CASSLVDSSNQPQHF. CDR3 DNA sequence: TGTGCCAGCAGCTTAGTGGATTCTAGCAATCAGCCCCAGCATTTT.

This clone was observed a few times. The CDR3 sequence: CASSHRDSRDNEQFF. The CDR3 DNA reads as TGTGCCAGCAGTCACCGGGACAGTCGCGACAATGAGCAGTTCTTC. This chain uses TRBV27 with TRBJ2-1; 7 bases align to TRBD1. CDR1 and CDR2 from the germline V gene are MNHEY and SMNVEV (reference sequence). After removal of 5 bases from V and 5 bases from J, the junction contained 9 bases not matched to a gene. The CDR3 runs to 15 residues.

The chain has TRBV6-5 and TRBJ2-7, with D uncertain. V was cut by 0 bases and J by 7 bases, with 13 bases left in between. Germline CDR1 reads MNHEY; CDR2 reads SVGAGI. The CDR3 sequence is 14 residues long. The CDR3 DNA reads TGTGCCAGCAGTTACTCCCGCCCCCCCCTAGAGCAGTACTTC. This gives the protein CASSYSRPPLEQYF.

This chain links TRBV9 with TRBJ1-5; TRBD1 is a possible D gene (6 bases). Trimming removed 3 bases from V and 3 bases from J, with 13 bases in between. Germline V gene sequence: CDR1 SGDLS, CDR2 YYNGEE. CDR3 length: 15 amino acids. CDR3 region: CASSATTGYNQPQHF. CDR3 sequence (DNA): TGTGCCAGCAGCGCCACAACAGGGTACAATCAGCCCCAGCATTTT.

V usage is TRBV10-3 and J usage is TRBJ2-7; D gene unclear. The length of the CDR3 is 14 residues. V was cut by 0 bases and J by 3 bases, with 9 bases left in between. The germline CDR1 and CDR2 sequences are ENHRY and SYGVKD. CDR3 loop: CAISESLRRYEQYF. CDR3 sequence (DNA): TGTGCCATCAGTGAGTCCCTCAGGCGCTACGAGCAGTACTTC.

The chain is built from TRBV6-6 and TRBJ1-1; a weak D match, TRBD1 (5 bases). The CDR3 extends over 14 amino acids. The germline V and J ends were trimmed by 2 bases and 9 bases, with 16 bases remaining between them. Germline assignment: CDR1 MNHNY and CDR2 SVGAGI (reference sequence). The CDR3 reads CASSYRGRTAKAFF. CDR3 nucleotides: TGTGCCAGCAGTTACAGGGGCAGGACGGCGAAAGCTTTCTTT.

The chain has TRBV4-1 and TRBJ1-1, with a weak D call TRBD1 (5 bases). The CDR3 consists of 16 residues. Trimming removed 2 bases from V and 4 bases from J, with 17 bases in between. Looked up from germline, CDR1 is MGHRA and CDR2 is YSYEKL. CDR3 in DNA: TGCGCCAGCAGCCAAATACTACTGCAGGGAGGCACTGAAGCTTTCTTT. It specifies CASSQILLQGGTEAFF.

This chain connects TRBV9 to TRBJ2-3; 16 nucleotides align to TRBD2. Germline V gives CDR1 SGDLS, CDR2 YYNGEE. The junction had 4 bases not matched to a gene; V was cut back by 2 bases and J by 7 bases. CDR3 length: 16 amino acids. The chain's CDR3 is CASSVGTSGGANTQYF. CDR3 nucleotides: TGTGCCAGCAGCGTTGGGACTAGCGGGGGGGCAAATACGCAGTATTTT.

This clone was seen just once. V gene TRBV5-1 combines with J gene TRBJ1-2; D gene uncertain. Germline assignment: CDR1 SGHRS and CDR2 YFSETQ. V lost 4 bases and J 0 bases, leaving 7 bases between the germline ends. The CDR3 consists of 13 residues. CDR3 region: CASSLSANYGYTF. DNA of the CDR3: TGCGCCAGCAGCCTCAGTGCTAACTATGGCTACACCTTC.